The 25 T cell receptor beta chains listed next were all sequenced from one sample in a study of Tregs in tolerant kidney transplant recipients. The nonmyeloablative bone marrow transplants came from related graft donors, with transient mixed chimerism. Repertoires were generated with immunoSEQ multiplex PCR, while TCRdb's copy carries only in-frame clones and drops some. The sample includes roughly 15,000 clones. The sequenced sample was CD4+ T cells from blood (PBMCs), obtained 12 months after the transplant. These receptors were taken from a human patient who received a combined kidney and bone marrow transplant. A subset of T cells may come from the graft donor.

The CDR3 loop reads CASSPQGQGVYGYTF. CDR3 bases read: TGTGCCAGCAGTCCGCAGGGACAGGGAGTCTATGGC. This rearrangement joins TRBV28 to TRBJ1-2; 9 bases align to TRBD1. Coverage ceases 3 residues before the CDR3 finishes, and the germline J gene fills in the end. Germline values: CDR1 MDHEN, CDR2 SYDVKM. The CDR3 runs to 15 residues. Trimming took 5 bases from V and 4 from J; bases not matched to a gene: 8.

Of note for this clone: Read coverage stops 3 residues before the CDR3 terminus; the germline J gene supplies the remainder. The rearrangement links TRBV20-1 to TRBJ2-1; 11 bases fit TRBD2. V gave up 2 bases and J gave up 6 bases; unmatched junction bases: 6. Germline CDR1 DFQATT, CDR2 SNEGSKA (reference sequence). The CDR3 runs 15 residues. Incomplete CDR3 DNA: TGCAGTGCTAGACCGCTAGCGGGAGGTTCCAATGAG. Its translation is CSARPLAGGSNE. The entire CDR3 reads CSARPLAGGSNEQFF.

As regards this clone: The read terminates 3 residues before the CDR3 end, so the remaining end is supplied by the germline J gene. V is TRBV7-8 and J is TRBJ2-7; D gene uncertain. This CDR3 spans 16 amino acids. Germline CDR1 SGHVS, CDR2 FQNEAQ. V lost 1 base and J lost 0, with 13 bases in between. The CDR3 DNA, read in part, is TGTGCCAGCAGCTTAGGGCGGCCAGAGTACTCCTACGAG. Amino acid sequence: CASSLGRPEYSYE. The whole CDR3 protein reads CASSLGRPEYSYEQYF.

The CDR3 bases that were read are TGTGCCTGGAGTCTAGTAAATAGCAATCAGCCC. It encodes CAWSLVNSNQP. Given in full, the CDR3 is CAWSLVNSNQPQHF. The chain links TRBV30 to TRBJ1-5; D uncertain. The read comes to an end 3 residues before the CDR3 does, leaving the germline J gene to fill in the end. CDR1 and CDR2 from the germline V gene are GTSNPN and SVGIG (reference sequence). Trimming cost V 2 bases and J 0 bases, with 8 bases left between them. The length of the CDR3 is 14 residues.

Remarks on this clone: The read ends 3 residues early relative to the CDR3; the germline J gene fills the gap. The chain combines TRBV20-1 with TRBJ2-7; 10 bases agree with TRBD2. Germline trimming cut 0 bases from V and 5 bases from J; bases unmatched to any gene: 7. CDR1 is DFQATT, CDR2 SNEGSKA, per germline (reference sequence). The CDR3 length is 15 residues. The CDR3 protein is CSARDATSGLNEQYF. CDR3 bases read: TGCAGTGCTAGAGATGCGACTAGCGGGCTCAACGAG.

To note about this clone: The missing CDR3 end, 3 residues past where the read stops, is filled in from the germline J gene. The chain carries TRBV5-1 and TRBJ2-7, with TRBD1 matching 10 bases. J was trimmed by 4 bases and V by 0 bases; bases with no gene match: 1. CDR1 and CDR2 from the germline V gene are SGHRS and YFSETQ. The CDR3 has 14 amino acids. CDR3 sequence reads: CASSLGQGAYEQYF. Incomplete CDR3 DNA: TGCGCCAGCAGCTTGGGACAGGGGGCTTACGAG.

Worth noting for this clone: The read finishes 3 residues shy of the CDR3 end, and the germline J gene is used to complete it. The V call is TRBV7-3, the J call TRBJ2-2, with D perhaps TRBD1 (5 bases). The germline V and J ends were trimmed by 3 bases and 5 bases, with 10 bases remaining between them. The CDR3 length is 14 residues. Germline V gene data show CDR1 as SGHTA and CDR2 as FQGTGA. The CDR3 region is CASSLTQGTGELFF. The CDR3 DNA, read in part, is TGTGCCAGCAGCTTGACCCAGGGAACCGGGGAG.

With respect to this clone: Read sequence stops 3 residues before the CDR3 end, and the germline J gene provides the missing end. The chain couples TRBV9 to TRBJ2-5; D gene uncertain. This CDR3 comprises 19 residues. Trimming removed 4 bases from V and 1 base from J, with 26 bases in between. The V gene's germline CDR1 is SGDLS and CDR2 YYNGEE. The CDR3: CASSPLFGSSSQIQETQYF. The covered CDR3 bases are TGTGCCAGCAGCCCCCTATTCGGGTCCAGCTCCCAAATCCAAGAGACC.

With respect to this clone: The observed sequence ends 3 residues before the CDR3 terminus, with the missing tail filled in from the germline J gene. The rearrangement joins TRBV7-3 to TRBJ2-7; 8 positions match TRBD1. Germline-derived CDR1 and CDR2 are SGHTA and FQGTGA. J was trimmed by 4 bases and V by 1 base; bases with no gene match: 6. The CDR3 contains 15 residues. The chain's CDR3 is CASSLSPQGAYEQYF. CDR3 bases read: TGTGCCAGCAGCTTAAGCCCTCAGGGGGCTTACGAG.

In regard to this clone: Coverage ceases 3 residues before the CDR3 finishes, and the germline J gene fills in the end. The chain joins TRBV7-9 to TRBJ1-3, with TRBD1 matching 7 bases. Germline loops: CDR1 SEHNR, CDR2 FQNEAQ (reference sequence). The CDR3 is 15 residues long. V lost 2 bases, J lost 4 bases, and 5 bases stayed unmatched. CDR3: CASSLSTGVGNTIYF. The DNA read from the CDR3 is TGTGCCAGCAGCTTATCTACAGGGGTAGGAAACACC.

As for this clone: The read ends 3 residues shy of where the CDR3 ends; the end is completed using the germline J gene. This chain uses TRBV28 with TRBJ2-1; D remains unclear. This CDR3 comprises 14 residues. Trimming took 5 bases from V and 9 from J, leaving 17 bases between them. CDR1 is MDHEN, CDR2 SYDVKM, per germline. CDR3 DNA, as far as it was read: TGTGCCAGCAGTCCCATCCCCGTCCAGGTTGAG. Translating it yields CASSPIPVQVE. The whole CDR3 sequence is CASSPIPVQVEQFF.

About this clone: The read ends 3 residues shy of where the CDR3 ends; the end is completed using the germline J gene. The chain has TRBV10-2 and TRBJ2-7, with TRBD2 matching over 10 bases. CDR3 length: 15 amino acids. The germline gives CDR1 WSHSY, CDR2 SAAADI. V trimming: 6 bases; J trimming: 2 bases; junction bases outside the gene matches: 7. The sequenced CDR3 bases are TGCGCCAGCAGATCCACTAGCGGGGCTACCTACGAG. Its translation: CASRSTSGATYE. The full-length CDR3 reads as CASRSTSGATYEQYF.

About this clone: The CDR3 end is not reached by the read, which stops 3 residues before it; the germline J gene fills it in. This chain links TRBV20-1 with TRBJ2-7, with 11 bases identical to TRBD2. The V gene end was trimmed by 3 bases and the J gene end by 5 bases; junction bases not matched to a gene: 6. The germline gives CDR1 DFQATT, CDR2 SNEGSKA (reference sequence). The CDR3 length is 14 residues. The CDR3 bases that were read are TGCAGTGCTAGTTTAGCGGGAGGGACGAACGAG. Its protein product is CSASLAGGTNE. The complete CDR3 sequence is CSASLAGGTNEQYF.

This clone counts as medium-sized by frequency. Coverage ceases 3 residues before the CDR3 finishes, and the germline J gene fills in the end. The rearrangement links TRBV20-1 to TRBJ2-2; D is perhaps TRBD1 (5 bases). Looked up from germline, CDR1 is DFQATT and CDR2 is SNEGSKA (reference sequence). The CDR3 has 13 amino acids. CDR3 DNA, as far as it was read: TGCAGCGGCCTGGGGCAGCACACCGGGGAG. This encodes CSGLGQHTGE. The entire CDR3 protein is CSGLGQHTGELFF.

A note on this clone: The read comes to an end 3 residues before the CDR3 does, leaving the germline J gene to fill in the end. V gene TRBV20-1 combines with J gene TRBJ2-3, with a weak D call TRBD1 (5 bases). The CDR3 length is 15 residues. Germline V gene data show CDR1 as DFQATT and CDR2 as SNEGSKA (reference sequence). The sequenced CDR3 bases are TGCAGTGCTAGAGACGACAGTGGGCTTCAAGAAGCG. Its translation: CSARDDSGLQEA. The entire CDR3 sequence reads CSARDDSGLQEAQYF.

With regard to this clone: The read comes to an end 3 residues before the CDR3 does, leaving the germline J gene to fill in the end. The J gene is TRBJ2-3, the V gene TRBV5-6, with a weak D call TRBD1 (5 bases). CDR1 SGHDT and CDR2 YYEEEE come from the germline V gene. The V gene lost 0 bases and the J gene lost 0 bases, with 8 bases spanning the gap. The CDR3 has 15 amino acids. CDR3 DNA (partial): TGTGCCAGCAGCTTGGTGGGGCACAGCACAGATACG. This codes for CASSLVGHSTDT. The entire CDR3 reads CASSLVGHSTDTQYF.

Remarks on this clone: The read terminates 3 residues ahead of where the CDR3 ends, so the germline J gene completes it. V usage is TRBV18 and J usage is TRBJ1-1; tentative D call: TRBD1 (6 bases). The CDR3 is 14 amino acids. V was trimmed by 5 bases and J by 4 bases, leaving 14 bases between them. Germline values: CDR1 KGHSH, CDR2 LQKENI. The CDR3 bases that were read are TGTGCCAGCTCATCCCTCAGGGGCGGCACTGAA. Amino acids: CASSSLRGGTE. The full-length CDR3 reads as CASSSLRGGTEAFF.

As to this clone: The sequence runs out 3 residues before the end of the CDR3; the remainder is reconstructed from the germline J gene. The chain employs TRBV20-1 and TRBJ1-2; 7 bases fit TRBD1. CDR1 DFQATT and CDR2 SNEGSKA come from the germline V gene (reference sequence). This CDR3 is built from 14 residues. The sequenced part of the CDR3 DNA is TGCAGTGCTAGAGAACTGACAGGGTATGGGGGC. Its translation is CSARELTGYGG. The entire CDR3 is CSARELTGYGGYTF.

A word on this clone: The read halts 3 residues ahead of the CDR3 end, with the missing end drawn from the germline J gene. The chain is built from TRBV2 and TRBJ1-5; 7 nucleotides match TRBD1. The germline V gene has CDR1 SNHLY and CDR2 FYNNEI. The V gene end was trimmed by 6 bases and the J gene end by 0 bases; junction bases not matched to a gene: 2. There are 14 residues in the CDR3. The CDR3 bases that were read are TGTGCCAGCAGCAGGGACAGTAGCAATCAGCCC. Translated: CASSRDSSNQP. The whole CDR3 protein reads CASSRDSSNQPQHF.

In the case of this clone: The CDR3 is cut off 3 residues early in the read; its end comes from the germline J gene. The V gene is TRBV20-1, the J gene TRBJ2-1; 12 nucleotides line up with TRBD2. J was trimmed by 4 bases and V by 5 bases; bases with no gene match: 3. Germline V CDR1 and CDR2: DFQATT, SNEGSKA (reference sequence). The CDR3 loop spans 14 amino acids. The CDR3 loop reads CSAAGLAGYNEQFF. CDR3 bases read: TGCAGTGCTGCCGGACTAGCGGGATACAATGAG.

Regarding this clone: The read is 3 residues too short to cover the CDR3 end, so that end is filled in from the germline J gene. The V gene is TRBV20-1, the J gene TRBJ1-6, with D perhaps TRBD1 (6 bases). Germline values: CDR1 DFQATT, CDR2 SNEGSKA (reference sequence). The CDR3 length is 14 residues. V lost 6 bases, J lost 7 bases, and 16 bases lay in between. The covered CDR3 bases are TGCAGTGCGAGTAACAGGGTTTTGAATTCACCC. Translation gives CSASNRVLNSP. The whole CDR3 is CSASNRVLNSPLHF.

Concerning this clone itself: Read coverage stops 3 residues before the CDR3 terminus; the germline J gene supplies the remainder. The chain is built from TRBV7-9 and TRBJ1-5; D remains ambiguous. There are 13 residues in the CDR3. V was clipped by 5 bases and J by 0 bases, with 5 bases between them. Per the germline V gene, CDR1 is SEHNR and CDR2 is FQNEAQ (reference sequence). The sequenced CDR3 bases are TGTGCCAGCAGCATCCATAGCAATCAGCCC. This sequence encodes CASSIHSNQP. The entire CDR3 protein is CASSIHSNQPQHF. Variable domain in full (rest from reference TRBV7-9 and TRBJ1-5): DTGVSQNPRHKITKRGQNVTFRCDPISEHNRLYWYRQTLGQGPEFLTYFQNEAQLEKSRLLSDRFSAERPKGSFSTLEIQRTEQGDSAMYLCASSIHSNQPQHFGDGTRLSIL.

A remark on this clone: Coverage ceases 3 residues before the CDR3 finishes, and the germline J gene fills in the end. The V call is TRBV19, the J call TRBJ2-1, with 7 bases fitting TRBD1. J was trimmed by 7 bases and V by 6 bases; bases with no gene match: 12. This CDR3 comprises 15 residues. Germline-derived CDR1 and CDR2 are LNHDA and SQIVND (reference sequence). The sequenced part of the CDR3 DNA is TGTGCCAGTAGCCATCGACAGGGAGCCAGGAATGAG. Its translation is CASSHRQGARNE. The full CDR3 sequence reads CASSHRQGARNEQFF.

Concerning this clone itself: The CDR3 end lies 3 residues beyond the end of the read and is filled in from the germline J gene. The chain is built from TRBV29-1 and TRBJ1-2; the D is unclear. There are 11 residues in the CDR3. Germline CDR1 SQVTM, CDR2 ANQGSEA. V was pared by 5 bases and J by 4 bases, with 8 bases between. CDR3 DNA, as far as it was read: TGCAGCGTTTATCGGGGCTATGGC. It encodes CSVYRGYG. The whole CDR3 sequence is CSVYRGYGYTF. The complete variable domain, with remaining parts taken from reference TRBV29-1 and TRBJ1-2, reads SAVISQKPSRDICQRGTSLTIQCQVDSQVTMMFWYRQQPGQSLTLIATANQGSEATYESGFVIDKFPISRPNLTFSTLTVSNMSPEDSSIYLCSVYRGYGYTFGSGTRLTVV.

Concerning this clone: The read is 3 residues too short to cover the CDR3 end, so that end is filled in from the germline J gene. The V and J genes are TRBV29-1 and TRBJ1-1; D is possibly TRBD1 (5 bases). CDR1 is SQVTM and CDR2 is ANQGSEA in the germline V gene. V was trimmed by 4 bases and J by 1 base, leaving 16 bases between them. The CDR3 covers 15 residues. The CDR3 sequence: CSVGYGGAANTEAFF. The covered CDR3 bases are TGCAGCGTTGGATACGGTGGGGCCGCGAACACTGAA.